This paragraph covers one T cell receptor (beta chain) sequence. From germline, CDR1 is KGHSY and CDR2 FQNENV. The CDR3 covers 17 residues. The sample originates from a study of monozygotic twins with inflammatory bowel disease. TCRdb re-called the 5' RACE reads, yielding one record per CDR3 amino acid sequence without DNA. With about 160,000 distinct CDR3 sequences in the sample, the ten largest clones hold 2.4%. This sequence joins TRBV16 and TRBJ1-1; the TCRdb call, TRBD1, lacks DNA for checking. Specimen: blood. The clonotype originates from a human donor with ulcerative colitis or Crohn's disease, or a healthy co-twin of an affected twin (not recorded which). The CDR3 sequence: CASSHVPGEGNGTEAFF.